This note documents a single TCR beta chain sequence. The antigen is not known. This specimen comes from a study of OX40 agonist ivuxolimab in advanced cancers. Looking at the study overall: Males comprised around 78% of the group, whose mean age was roughly 64 years (range 23 to 79). Three patients showed partial responses: one hepatocellular carcinoma and two cutaneous melanoma cases.

Study outcomes and limitations: At doses 0.1 to 3.0 mg/kg, CD4+ and CD8+ clones expanded.

This CDR3 spans 21 amino acids. V was clipped by 1 base and J by 1 base, with 26 bases between them. Germline lookup yields CDR1 LNHDA and CDR2 SQIVND (reference sequence). Clones were read by immunoSEQ multiplex PCR, and TCRdb kept only the in-frame ones, dropping some. The sample contains tens of thousands of clones, around 94% of which appear only once. The sequence was collected from an adult with an advanced solid tumor such as melanoma, head and neck, liver or kidney cancer. This material consisted of CD4+ or CD8+ T cells sorted from blood, taken in a trial of the OX40 agonist ivuxolimab. The J gene is TRBJ2-1, the V gene TRBV19; possibly TRBD1 or TRBD2 for D (6 bases each). The CDR3 here is CASSIVGFWGARDESYNEQFF. The CDR3 region has the DNA TGTGCCAGTAGTATAGTGGGTTTTTGGGGGGCGCGGGACGAATCCTACAATGAGCAGTTCTTC.